These T cell receptor beta chains were read from a single sample in a study of OX40 agonist ivuxolimab in advanced cancers. Only in-frame clones appear in the TCRdb table, and some are missing; sequencing was by immunoSEQ multiplex PCR. The sample records about 83,000 clones, 70% to 85% being singletons. The input for sequencing was CD4+ or CD8+ T cells sorted from blood, taken in a trial of the OX40 agonist ivuxolimab. The receptors derive from an adult with an advanced solid tumor such as melanoma, head and neck, liver or kidney cancer. CDR3s leave out the opening cysteine and the closing phenylalanine or tryptophan.

v_gene: TRBV27
CDR3aa: ASSPGQGVFTEAF

v_gene: TRBV20-1
CDR3aa: SAPRPQTQY

v_gene: TRBV10-3
CDR3aa: AASQGRGEAF

v_gene: TRBV10-2
CDR3aa: ASSHGTSDETQY

v_gene: TRBV11-2
CDR3aa: ASSAQGGNTEAF

v_gene: TRBV7-2
CDR3aa: ASSPPERSSREETQY

v_gene: TRBV5-4
CDR3aa: ASSLSTGESNYGYT

v_gene: TRBV5-1
CDR3aa: ASSYRPGGQETQY

v_gene: TRBV18
CDR3aa: ASSPPARATYEQY

v_gene: TRBV19
CDR3aa: ASSIGQVRFNEQF

v_gene: TRBV5-1
CDR3aa: ASSLEGSNQPQH

v_gene: TRBV4-1
CDR3aa: ASSQGERSGWDTQY

v_gene: TRBV6-5
CDR3aa: ASSYDSATMATL

v_gene: TRBV7-9
CDR3aa: ASSFMRTDTQY

v_gene: TRBV11-3
CDR3aa: ASSRGGSGNTIY

v_gene: TRBV27
CDR3aa: ASSLNGRTKGEQY

v_gene: TRBV6-6
CDR3aa: ASSYSHSGNTIY

v_gene: TRBV19
CDR3aa: ASSWGDFSDTQY

v_gene: TRBV4-1
CDR3aa: ASSQETGGYGYT

v_gene: TRBV10-2
CDR3aa: ASSESYDRAYEQY

v_gene: TRBV11-2
CDR3aa: ASSSYGYPSTDTQY

v_gene: TRBV5-1
CDR3aa: ASSLRASPGGPYGYT

v_gene: TRBV29-1
CDR3aa: SAGTSWGQQY

v_gene: TRBV30
CDR3aa: AWSSRYSNQPQH

v_gene: TRBV30
CDR3aa: AWGTGPGELF

v_gene: TRBV13
CDR3aa: ASSLVLIGGYT

v_gene: TRBV19
CDR3aa: ASRWGLEQY

v_gene: TRBV9
CDR3aa: ASSVGLTGRQETQY

v_gene: TRBV6-6
CDR3aa: ASSRTSGSLGELF

v_gene: TRBV7-9
CDR3aa: ASSLAMDEQY

v_gene: TRBV2
CDR3aa: ASSELGMNTEAF

v_gene: TRBV7-2
CDR3aa: ASSLIGQTGNTIY

v_gene: TRBV5-8
CDR3aa: ASSLGRGNQPQH

v_gene: TRBV19
CDR3aa: ASSSGQGNSGANVLT

v_gene: TRBV7-8
CDR3aa: ASSLPLAGGKARDTQY

v_gene: TRBV7-9
CDR3aa: ASSSPPGLATGELF

v_gene: TRBV6-1
CDR3aa: ASSEAGVAAYEQY

v_gene: TRBV11-3
CDR3aa: ASRLGMETQY

v_gene: TRBV28
CDR3aa: ASSYRGFNQPQH

v_gene: TRBV5-1
CDR3aa: ASSPGSGKGTQY

v_gene: TRBV4-1
CDR3aa: ASSQSPAGAGANVLT

v_gene: TRBV5-4
CDR3aa: AISGGRLSGANVLT

v_gene: TRBV4-2
CDR3aa: ASSQDHQRDLYRGYEQY

v_gene: TRBV19
CDR3aa: ASSRGSRGYT

v_gene: TRBV5-4
CDR3aa: ASSMRQGRMNTEAF

v_gene: TRBV2
CDR3aa: ASKVGLASYEQY

v_gene: TRBV7-3
CDR3aa: ASSPGPGKTNEKLF

v_gene: TRBV7-2
CDR3aa: ASSSRDRDTDTQY

v_gene: TRBV5-5
CDR3aa: ASGLAGSYNEQF

v_gene: TRBV5-1
CDR3aa: ASSFWGISTDTQY

v_gene: TRBV4-1
CDR3aa: ASSSAGTENYGYT

v_gene: TRBV18
CDR3aa: ASSRQQETQY

v_gene: TRBV4-1
CDR3aa: ASSQADRGETQY

v_gene: TRBV5-1
CDR3aa: ASSLTGGSEKLF

v_gene: TRBV6-5
CDR3aa: ASSYSSGNSYGYT

v_gene: TRBV5-1
CDR3aa: ASSLAGYGTAGNTIY

v_gene: TRBV7-9
CDR3aa: ASSSGPSNEKLF

v_gene: TRBV7-8
CDR3aa: ASSTRQGPSYEQY

v_gene: TRBV5-6
CDR3aa: ASTTSGGFSYEQY